This TCR beta chain was identified in a study of response to subunit inactivated influenza vaccine. Study conclusions and caveats: Each seasonal flu vaccination may recruit only limited new T cells, authors suggested.

Germline-derived CDR1 and CDR2 are DFQATT and SNEGSKA (reference sequence). V was shortened by 6 bases and J by 1 base, with 13 bases between the two germline ends. The CDR3 spans 14 residues. From the RT-PCR reads, TCRdb called clonotypes with MiXCR, one entry per CDR3 protein. In the table there are roughly 760,000 distinct CDR3 sequences, about 20% of which are singletons. With regard to this clonotype: Its antigen is unidentified.

The TCR was taken from a man aged 50 or older who received an inactivated influenza vaccine. The chain has TRBV20-1 and TRBJ2-1; no definite D call. This specimen was PBMCs from blood, taken around 5 days after vaccination. In DNA form, the CDR3 reads TGCAGTGCCCGCGACAAGAGGTCCTACAATGAGCAGTTCTTC. Encoded protein: CSARDKRSYNEQFF.